Each of the 30 T cell receptor beta chains below was sequenced from the same sample in a study of sequential checkpoint blockade in melanoma. Treatment in this sample: randomized to nivolumab then ipilimumab (arm A) or the reverse (arm B). Data came from immunoSEQ multiplex PCR; TCRdb stores just in-frame clones and leaves some out. The sample has roughly 31,000 clones, 86% seen once. Material: CD8+ T cells sorted from blood (inferred from file names), obtained from a patient given nivolumab and ipilimumab in sequence. All receptors come from a human donor with melanoma.

The rearrangement joins TRBV7-2 to TRBJ2-3, with TRBD2 as a possible D gene (5 bases). V was trimmed by 4 bases and J by 4 bases, leaving 12 bases between them. Per the germline V gene, CDR1 is SGHTA and CDR2 is FQGNSA. This CDR3 spans 14 amino acids. The CDR3 region has the DNA TGTGCCAGCAGCTGGGTTAGCGACCCAGATACGCAGTATTTT. Its protein is CASSWVSDPDTQYF.

In its sample, this clone was seen once. The rearrangement uses TRBV30 and TRBJ1-6, with 8 bases that match TRBD1. CDR3 length: 13 amino acids. The ends lost 4 bases at V and 9 bases at J; junction bases unmatched: 5. In germline, CDR1 is GTSNPN, CDR2 SVGIG (reference sequence). Written as DNA, the CDR3 is TGTGCCTGGACAGGGGGCGGAGGTTCACCCCTCCACTTT. Residues: CAWTGGGGSPLHF.

This chain uses TRBV19 with TRBJ2-2; weak D call: TRBD1 (5 bases). The CDR3 loop spans 14 amino acids. V lost 5 bases to trimming and J lost 1 base, with 8 bases between them. Germline V CDR1 and CDR2: LNHDA, SQIVND (reference sequence). The CDR3 loop is CASSSTENTGELFF. In nucleotides, the CDR3 is TGTGCCAGTAGTTCGACAGAGAACACCGGGGAGCTGTTTTTT.

The V gene is TRBV7-6, the J gene TRBJ2-1; 8 nucleotides agree with TRBD2. The CDR3 length is 15 residues. Unmatched junction bases numbered 5, after V lost 3 bases and J lost 4 bases. Germline assignment: CDR1 SGHVS and CDR2 FNYEAQ. CDR3 loop: CASSFEAGAYNEQFF. The CDR3 nucleotides are TGTGCCAGCAGCTTTGAAGCGGGAGCTTACAATGAGCAGTTCTTC.

The rearrangement uses TRBV5-4 and TRBJ2-7; D not certain. The V end was cut by 2 bases, the J end by 1 base, with 10 bases between. The germline gives CDR1 SGHNT, CDR2 YYREEE (reference sequence). CDR3 length: 14 amino acids. CDR3 DNA sequence: TGTGCCAGCAGCTTAGTAGTCGGGTCCTACGAGCAGTACTTC. It is translated as CASSLVVGSYEQYF.

The rearrangement links TRBV30 to TRBJ1-1, with 10 bases lining up with TRBD1. This CDR3 is built from 14 residues. Germline V lookup: CDR1 GTSNPN, CDR2 SVGIG (reference sequence). The V and J ends lost 0 bases and 5 bases, in that order; junction bases with no gene match: 3. In nucleotides, the CDR3 is TGTGCCTGGAGTGTAGGGACAGGGGAAACTGAAGCTTTCTTT. It codes for CAWSVGTGETEAFF.

The V and J genes are TRBV27 and TRBJ2-5, with 8 bases matching TRBD2. Germline V gives CDR1 MNHEY, CDR2 SMNVEV (reference sequence). The CDR3 runs 14 residues. The V segment lost 3 bases and the J segment 11 bases; nucleotides outside the gene matches: 11. CDR3 bases: TGTGCCAGCAGTTTCGGGACTAGGCCGTCGATGCAGTACTTC. Translating it yields CASSFGTRPSMQYF.

The chain carries TRBV21-1 and TRBJ2-7; the D call TRBD2 from the table was never checked on the DNA. TRBV21-1 is recorded as a pseudogene. This CDR3 has 17 residues. The CDR3 sequence: CAISGGLAGGSPWEQYF. In DNA form, the CDR3 reads TGTGCCATTTCGGGGGGACTAGCGGGAGGCTCCCCCTGGGAGCAGTACTTC.

The chain uses TRBV5-4 and TRBJ2-1; TRBD1 agrees at 10 bases. This CDR3 has 15 residues. From germline, CDR1 is SGHNT and CDR2 YYREEE (reference sequence). V lost 3 bases, J lost 4 bases, and 4 bases stayed unmatched. The CDR3 here is CASSWPGQGYNEQFF. The CDR3 DNA reads as TGTGCCAGCAGCTGGCCGGGACAGGGGTACAATGAGCAGTTCTTC. Full variable domain (remainder filled in from reference TRBV5-4 and TRBJ2-1): ETGVTQSPTHLIKTRGQQVTLRCSSQSGHNTVSWYQQALGQGPQFIFQYYREEENGRGNFPPRFSGLQFPNYSSELNVNALELDDSALYLCASSWPGQGYNEQFFGPGTRLTVL.

This chain links TRBV11-2 with TRBJ2-5, with D hard to call. The CDR3 extends over 13 amino acids. V lost 1 base and J 7 bases, leaving 10 bases between the germline ends. Germline-derived CDR1 and CDR2 are SGHAT and FQNNGV. The CDR3 spells CASSLVLDRTQYF. The DNA for the CDR3 is TGTGCCAGCAGCTTAGTTCTAGACCGGACCCAGTACTTC.

This chain joins TRBV11-3 and TRBJ2-2; D might be TRBD2 (5 bases). The CDR3 spans 14 residues. The germline V and J ends were trimmed by 3 bases and 0 bases, with 5 bases remaining between them. Per germline, CDR1 SGHNT and CDR2 YENEEA. CDR3 in DNA: TGTGCCAGCAGCTTCGGGGCGAACACCGGGGAGCTGTTTTTT. Amino acids: CASSFGANTGELFF.

The chain recombines TRBV2 with TRBJ2-1; 7 bases are a match to TRBD2. CDR3 length: 15 amino acids. Trimming took 4 bases from V and 7 from J; bases not matched to a gene: 10. Germline loops: CDR1 SNHLY, CDR2 FYNNEI. The CDR3 coding sequence is TGTGCCAGCAGTGTTAAATTAGCGGGTGGGAATGAGCAGTTCTTC. Translation gives CASSVKLAGGNEQFF. The variable domain in full, with the rest retrieved from reference TRBV2 and TRBJ2-1, is EPEVTQTPSHQVTQMGQEVILRCVPISNHLYFYWYRQILGQKVEFLVSFYNNEISEKSEIFDDQFSVERPDGSNFTLKIRSTKLEDSAMYFCASSVKLAGGNEQFFGPGTRLTVL.

This chain links TRBV7-9 with TRBJ2-3, with TRBD2 matching 10 bases. V lost 2 bases and J lost 1; bases outside the gene matches: 3. The length of the CDR3 is 16 residues. Germline-derived CDR1 and CDR2 are SEHNR and FQNEAQ (reference sequence). DNA for the CDR3: TGTGCCAGCAGCTTACTAGCGGGAGATGGCACAGATACGCAGTATTTT. This gives the protein CASSLLAGDGTDTQYF.

V is TRBV6-6 and J is TRBJ2-7; TRBD2 is a possible D gene (5 bases). The CDR3 is 13 residues long. Trimming cost V 11 bases and J 4 bases, with 18 bases left between them. In germline, CDR1 is MNHNY, CDR2 SVGAGI (reference sequence). The CDR3 DNA follows: TGTGCCGGGAGTATAACGGAACTGTACGAGCAGTACTTC. Protein: CAGSITELYEQYF.

The chain couples TRBV4-1 to TRBJ1-3; 7 nucleotides line up with TRBD1. The junction had 11 bases not matched to a gene; V was cut back by 2 bases and J by 1 base. This CDR3 spans 18 amino acids. CDR1 is MGHRA, CDR2 YSYEKL, per germline. For the CDR3, the DNA is TGCGCCAGCAGCCAAAGAATAGCGGCAGGGGGTTCTGGAAACACCATATATTTT. It encodes CASSQRIAAGGSGNTIYF.

The gene calls are TRBV28 and TRBJ2-1, with 10 bases identical to TRBD1. V shed 2 bases and J 7 bases; nucleotides not matched to a gene: 14. This CDR3 region has 18 residues. CDR1 and CDR2 (germline): MDHEN, SYDVKM. The CDR3 loop is CASSLDPSRQGAWNEQFF. Written as DNA, the CDR3 is TGTGCCAGCAGTTTAGACCCCTCGAGACAGGGGGCATGGAATGAGCAGTTCTTC.

This sequence joins TRBV21-1 and TRBJ1-6. TRBV21-1 is described as a pseudogene. The CDR3 loop spans 15 amino acids. CDR3 DNA sequence: TGTGCCAGCAGCAAAGGCGCCATCTTTAGTTCACCCCTCCACTTT. Its translation is CASSKGAIFSSPLHF.

The count of this clone is one. The chain carries TRBV4-1 and TRBJ2-3; D is possibly TRBD1 (5 bases). V lost 3 bases to trimming and J lost 0 bases, with 7 bases between them. The CDR3 runs to 14 residues. Per the germline V gene, CDR1 is MGHRA and CDR2 is YSYEKL. The chain's CDR3 is CASSQRQSTDTQYF. In nucleotides, the CDR3 is TGCGCCAGCAGCCAGAGACAGAGCACAGATACGCAGTATTTT.

This clone has just one count. The chain couples TRBV6-5 to TRBJ1-5; D is ambiguous. The CDR3 is 12 amino acids. V lost 6 bases to trimming and J lost 8 bases, with 11 bases between them. Germline-derived CDR1 and CDR2 are MNHEY and SVGAGI. The CDR3 here is CASSEGREPQHF. CDR3 nucleotides: TGTGCCAGCAGCGAGGGCCGGGAGCCCCAGCATTTT.

The V gene is TRBV27, the J gene TRBJ2-1; 8 bases line up with TRBD1. Germline V lookup: CDR1 MNHEY, CDR2 SMNVEV (reference sequence). Unmatched junction bases numbered 6, after V lost 3 bases and J lost 5 bases. The CDR3 runs 15 residues. The CDR3: CASSFLDRANNEQFF. DNA for the CDR3: TGTGCCAGCAGTTTTTTGGACAGGGCAAACAATGAGCAGTTCTTC.

This chain uses TRBV7-9 with TRBJ2-1, with 8 nucleotides matching TRBD2. The CDR3 is 17 amino acids. Unmatched junction bases numbered 6, after V lost 0 bases and J lost 2 bases. Germline CDR1 and CDR2: SEHNR and FQNEAQ (reference sequence). The CDR3 reads CASSLAGLAGPYNEQFF. The CDR3 nucleotides read TGTGCCAGCAGCTTAGCAGGTCTAGCGGGCCCCTACAATGAGCAGTTCTTC.

The rearrangement joins TRBV5-6 to TRBJ2-5; a possible D gene is TRBD2 (7 bases). Trimming took off 4 bases at V and 8 bases at J, with 15 bases between the two ends. This CDR3 region has 13 residues. The germline gives CDR1 SGHDT, CDR2 YYEEEE. CDR3 coding DNA: TGTGCCAGCAGCGCTGGGGGGGGCCCAACCCAGTACTTC. Translating it yields CASSAGGGPTQYF. The complete variable domain, with remaining parts taken from reference TRBV5-6 and TRBJ2-5, reads DAGVTQSPTHLIKTRGQQVTLRCSPKSGHDTVSWYQQALGQGPQFIFQYYEEEERQRGNFPDRFSGHQFPNYSSELNVNALLLGDSALYLCASSAGGGPTQYFGPGTRLLVL.

V usage is TRBV27 and J usage is TRBJ2-1; D may be TRBD2 (6 bases). Germline values: CDR1 MNHEY, CDR2 SMNVEV (reference sequence). The germline V and J ends were trimmed by 8 bases and 1 base, with 18 bases remaining between them. The CDR3 is made up of 16 amino acids. The CDR3 reads CASREKAGPSYNEQFF. The CDR3 nucleotides are TGTGCCAGCCGCGAAAAGGCGGGACCTTCCTACAATGAGCAGTTCTTC.

The CDR3 DNA follows: TGTGCCAGTAGTTACAGATTCTCCTACGAGCAGTACTTC. Translated, it gives CASSYRFSYEQYF. The chain couples TRBV19 to TRBJ2-7; no reliable D call. Trimming took off 5 bases at V and 0 bases at J, with 8 bases between the two ends. This CDR3 spans 13 amino acids. CDR1 is LNHDA, CDR2 SQIVND, per germline (reference sequence). The complete variable domain, with remaining parts taken from reference TRBV19 and TRBJ2-7, reads DGGITQSPKYLFRKEGQNVTLSCEQNLNHDAMYWYRQDPGQGLRLIYYSQIVNDFQKGDIAEGYSVSREKKESFPLTVTSAQKNPTAFYLCASSYRFSYEQYFGPGTRLTVT.

The V gene is TRBV5-1, the J gene TRBJ2-2, with 7 bases fitting TRBD2. This CDR3 spans 15 amino acids. Germline V gives CDR1 SGHRS, CDR2 YFSETQ. Unmatched junction bases numbered 8, after V lost 5 bases and J lost 4 bases. The CDR3 region has the DNA TGCGCCAGCAGTCGGGGGGACTCCGTCACCGGGGAGCTGTTTTTT. Its protein product is CASSRGDSVTGELFF.

This clone was counted only a few times. The chain carries TRBV4-1 and TRBJ2-5; TRBD1 matches 8 bases. There are 15 residues in the CDR3. Germline values: CDR1 MGHRA, CDR2 YSYEKL. Trimming at V came to 2 bases and at J to 5 bases, leaving 7 bases not matched to a gene. CDR3 DNA: TGCGCCAGCAGCCAACGGACAGGGTATTTGGAGACCCAGTACTTC. Translation: CASSQRTGYLETQYF.

The chain joins TRBV10-1 to TRBJ1-2; 7 positions match TRBD1. CDR1 and CDR2 (germline): WNHNN, SYGVQD (reference sequence). V shed 3 bases, J shed 2 bases, and the junction held 3 bases outside the gene matches. The CDR3 is 14 residues long. The CDR3 sequence is CASSEDRDNYGYTF. The CDR3 coding sequence is TGCGCCAGCAGTGAAGACAGGGACAACTATGGCTACACCTTC.

The sample holds one count of this clone. This chain uses TRBV28 with TRBJ1-6; 9 bases are shared with TRBD1. Germline V gives CDR1 MDHEN, CDR2 SYDVKM. V lost 5 bases to trimming and J lost 7 bases; unmatched junction nucleotides: 6. There are 15 residues in the CDR3. CDR3 sequence reads: CASSITGGGNSPLHF. CDR3 DNA: TGTGCCAGCAGTATAACAGGGGGCGGGAATTCACCCCTCCACTTT.

The gene calls are TRBV28 and TRBJ2-1, with 10 bases aligning to TRBD2. Germline V CDR1 and CDR2: MDHEN, SYDVKM. After removal of 6 bases from V and 9 bases from J, the junction contained 17 bases not matched to a gene. The CDR3 runs 17 residues. The CDR3 here is CASRALIPSGGPGEQFF. DNA for the CDR3: TGTGCCAGCAGAGCCCTAATACCTAGCGGGGGACCGGGTGAGCAGTTCTTC.

Comment on this clone: The same CDR3 arises from other DNA sequences in this sample as well. CDR3 sequence (DNA): TGTGCCAGCAGCTCAAAAAGGAGGCCGGGGGAGCAGTTCTTC. This gives the protein CASSSKRRPGEQFF. The chain has TRBV21-1 and TRBJ2-1; the table's D call, TRBD2, was not checked against the DNA. TRBV21-1 is shown as a pseudogene. This CDR3 contains 14 residues.